Presented here are 21 T cell receptor beta chains from one specimen sequenced in a study of shared clonotypes between healthy human individuals. Clones were read by immunoSEQ multiplex PCR, and TCRdb kept only the in-frame ones, dropping some. The sample lists 700,000 or so clones, roughly 70% occurring once. Sequenced sample: memory CD4+ T cells sorted from blood. Subset specified: CD45RA-negative fraction. All receptors derive from a woman under 40 in good health.

The chain combines TRBV30 with TRBJ2-1; no definite D call. The CDR3 sequence is 12 residues long. Trimming cost V 3 bases and J 9 bases, with 12 bases left between them. The germline V gene has CDR1 GTSNPN and CDR2 SVGIG (reference sequence). The CDR3 DNA sequence: TGTGCCTGGAGACCGAGTAGTGGTGAGCAGTTCTTC. Translated: CAWRPSSGEQFF.

Turning to this clone: Additional DNA sequences in this sample encode the identical CDR3. The genes are TRBV18 and TRBJ2-1, with D perhaps matching TRBD1 (5 bases). The CDR3 spans 15 residues. Germline CDR1 is KGHSH and CDR2 is LQKENI. V was pared by 3 bases and J by 4 bases, with 13 bases between. CDR3 amino acids: CASSPRTPPYNEQFF. DNA for the CDR3: TGTGCCAGCTCACCTAGGACACCACCTTACAATGAGCAGTTCTTC.

J is TRBJ1-5 and V is TRBV6-6; D might be TRBD1 (5 bases). This CDR3 has 13 amino acids. Germline CDR1 is MNHNY and CDR2 is SVGAGI (reference sequence). The V end was cut by 7 bases, the J end by 5 bases, with 12 bases between. The CDR3: CASIGGLDQPQHF. As DNA, the CDR3 is TGTGCCAGCATTGGGGGTTTAGATCAGCCCCAGCATTTT.

The chain couples TRBV9 to TRBJ2-3; D perhaps matches TRBD2 (6 bases). The V and J ends lost 0 bases and 3 bases respectively, with 8 bases between them. Germline V gene sequence: CDR1 SGDLS, CDR2 YYNGEE. The CDR3 covers 14 residues. This chain's CDR3 is CASSVASETDTQYF. The CDR3 nucleotides read TGTGCCAGCAGCGTAGCTAGCGAGACAGATACGCAGTATTTT.

This chain links TRBV2 with TRBJ2-7; D uncertain. V was cut by 1 base and J by 6 bases, with 10 bases left in between. Germline CDR1 reads SNHLY; CDR2 reads FYNNEI. This CDR3 spans 13 amino acids. The CDR3 DNA follows: TGTGCCAGCAGTGAAGGGTCCCTAGGCGAGCAGTACTTC. This translates into CASSEGSLGEQYF.

The J gene is TRBJ2-7, the V gene TRBV29-1; 8 nucleotides match TRBD2. The CDR3 length is 15 residues. Germline lookup yields CDR1 SQVTM and CDR2 ANQGSEA. V shed 0 bases, J shed 4 bases, and the junction held 8 bases outside the gene matches. The CDR3 loop is CSVEDSGGLSYEQYF. DNA for the CDR3: TGCAGCGTTGAAGATTCGGGGGGGCTAAGTTACGAGCAGTACTTC.

This sequence joins TRBV18 and TRBJ2-5; 7 bases align to TRBD1. The CDR3 runs 14 residues. After removal of 4 bases from V and 1 base from J, the junction contained 3 bases not matched to a gene. Germline loops: CDR1 KGHSH, CDR2 LQKENI. CDR3 nucleotide sequence: TGTGCCAGCTCACGTACAGGGGTCCAAGAGACCCAGTACTTC. Amino acids: CASSRTGVQETQYF.

This clone was found a few times. Other DNA sequences in the same sample also yield this CDR3. J is TRBJ1-5 and V is TRBV18, with a possible D match to TRBD1 (6 bases). This CDR3 contains 14 residues. CDR1 is KGHSH, CDR2 LQKENI, per germline. Trimming took off 3 bases at V and 4 bases at J, with 10 bases between the two ends. CDR3 loop: CASSPSRGNQPQHF. The CDR3 DNA reads TGTGCCAGCTCACCGTCGAGGGGGAATCAGCCCCAGCATTTT.

This clone has a single count. The CDR3 is CASSVSSGPYEQYF. DNA of the CDR3: TGTGCCAGCAGTGTGTCTAGCGGCCCCTACGAGCAGTACTTC. The chain recombines TRBV2 with TRBJ2-7; 7 positions match TRBD2. Germline values: CDR1 SNHLY, CDR2 FYNNEI. The CDR3 totals 14 residues. Germline trimming cut 4 bases from V and 2 bases from J; bases unmatched to any gene: 5.

The chain links TRBV7-3 to TRBJ1-1; D is perhaps TRBD1 (6 bases). The germline V gene encodes CDR1 SGHTA and CDR2 FQGTGA. The CDR3 consists of 13 residues. Trimming took 5 bases from V and 7 from J, leaving 14 bases between them. CDR3 loop: CASSAGTSGEAFF. The CDR3 nucleotides are TGTGCCAGCAGCGCTGGGACAAGCGGTGAAGCTTTCTTT.

This chain connects TRBV18 to TRBJ1-4, with D tentatively TRBD1 (5 bases). This CDR3 spans 15 amino acids. Trimming shortened V by 3 bases and J by 0 bases, and 8 bases separated the two germline ends. Germline lookup yields CDR1 KGHSH and CDR2 LQKENI. CDR3 sequence (DNA): TGTGCCAGCTCACCGGGGGGTTCAACTAATGAAAAACTGTTTTTT. It yields the protein CASSPGGSTNEKLFF. Combining the CDR3 with reference TRBV18 and TRBJ1-4 gives the whole variable domain NAGVMQNPRHLVRRRGQEARLRCSPMKGHSHVYWYRQLPEEGLKFMVYLQKENIIDESGMPKERFSAEFPKEGPSILRIQQVVRGDSAAYFCASSPGGSTNEKLFFGSGTQLSVL.

The rearrangement joins TRBV7-3 to TRBJ2-1; 7 bases match TRBD1. This CDR3 spans 13 amino acids. The V segment lost 5 bases and the J segment 13 bases; nucleotides outside the gene matches: 11. Germline loops: CDR1 SGHTA, CDR2 FQGTGA. The CDR3: CASSPWDSPFQFF. The DNA of the CDR3 is TGTGCCAGCAGCCCATGGGACAGCCCTTTCCAGTTCTTC.

V gene TRBV6-1 combines with J gene TRBJ1-5, with D unresolved. The germline V and J ends were trimmed by 2 bases and 7 bases, with 12 bases remaining between them. The CDR3 extends over 14 amino acids. Per germline, CDR1 MNHNS and CDR2 SASEGT. The CDR3 loop reads CASSETGLKQPQHF. The CDR3 DNA sequence: TGTGCCAGCAGTGAAACCGGACTTAAGCAGCCCCAGCATTTT.

The chain is built from TRBV7-6 and TRBJ1-6; 8 nucleotides match TRBD1. The CDR3 consists of 14 residues. Per germline, CDR1 SGHVS and CDR2 FNYEAQ. V lost 5 bases and J lost 7; bases outside the gene matches: 4. The CDR3: CASSRGQVNSPLHF. The DNA for the CDR3 is TGTGCCAGCAGCCGGGGACAGGTGAATTCACCCCTCCACTTT. Based on the CDR3 plus reference TRBV7-6 and TRBJ1-6, the full variable domain is GAGVSQSPRYKVTKRGQDVALRCDPISGHVSLYWYRQALGQGPEFLTYFNYEAQQDKSGLPNDRFSAERPEGSISTLTIQRTEQRDSAMYRCASSRGQVNSPLHFGNGTRLTVT.

V and J are TRBV29-1 and TRBJ2-5, with 7 bases matching TRBD1. CDR1 SQVTM and CDR2 ANQGSEA come from the germline V gene. The CDR3 has 16 amino acids. V shed 0 bases, J shed 7 bases, and the junction held 14 bases outside the gene matches. The CDR3 loop reads CSVEDLGQLSGGTQYF. In DNA form, the CDR3 reads TGCAGCGTTGAAGATTTGGGACAGCTTTCAGGTGGGACCCAGTACTTC.

The CDR3 region is CASTIPQDRGDTIYF. CDR3 sequence (DNA): TGTGCCAGCACCATACCTCAGGACAGGGGGGACACCATATATTTT. This chain joins TRBV6-5 and TRBJ1-3; 10 bases map to TRBD1. V shed 7 bases and J 8 bases; nucleotides not matched to a gene: 11. The CDR3 is made up of 15 amino acids. Looked up from germline, CDR1 is MNHEY and CDR2 is SVGAGI.

CDR3 DNA: TGTGCCAGCGACACCGACAGAACTTATCAGCCCCAGCATTTT. Amino acid sequence: CASDTDRTYQPQHF. The chain employs TRBV2 and TRBJ1-5, with D perhaps matching TRBD1 (5 bases). The CDR3 length is 14 residues. Per germline, CDR1 SNHLY and CDR2 FYNNEI. Trimming cost V 8 bases and J 5 bases, with 16 bases left between them.

The V call is TRBV5-4, the J call TRBJ2-1; TRBD2 is a possible D gene (5 bases). In germline, CDR1 is SGHNT, CDR2 YYREEE (reference sequence). Trimming removed 2 bases at V and 8 bases at J, with 20 bases between. There are 16 residues in the CDR3. Here the CDR3 reads CASSFGGVEGVDEQFF. In DNA form, the CDR3 reads TGTGCCAGCAGCTTCGGCGGTGTTGAGGGAGTGGATGAGCAGTTCTTC.

The chain has TRBV7-2 and TRBJ2-7, with TRBD2 identical over 7 bases. The V and J ends lost 2 bases and 6 bases, in that order; junction bases with no gene match: 13. The germline V gene encodes CDR1 SGHTA and CDR2 FQGNSA. CDR3 size: 16 residues. CDR3 protein: CASSLLAGVGVGEQYF. CDR3 bases: TGTGCCAGCAGCTTACTTGCGGGAGTAGGGGTGGGCGAGCAGTACTTC.

J is TRBJ1-5 and V is TRBV21-1. TRBV21-1 is a documented pseudogene. The CDR3 runs 13 residues. The CDR3 reads CAPMRGIRQPQHF. The CDR3 region has the DNA TGTGCGCCTATGCGGGGGATCAGGCAGCCCCAGCATTTT.

The chain recombines TRBV29-1 with TRBJ2-6; TRBD1 aligns across 7 bases. Germline loops: CDR1 SQVTM, CDR2 ANQGSEA. This CDR3 has 15 residues. V was clipped by 6 bases and J by 0 bases; unmatched bases: 5. Written as DNA, the CDR3 is TGCAGCGTCTCGGGACAGCCCTCTGGGGCCAACGTCCTGACTTTC. This sequence encodes CSVSGQPSGANVLTF.